This T cell receptor (beta chain) was profiled in a study of cytomegalovirus exposure and HLA in healthy donors (dated by TCRdb to the late 2010s). Turning to the overall study: An earlier analysis of approximately 640 of the donors reported 250 to 300 Gb of sequence data and around 120 million unique TCR beta sequences from 190 million or so T cells. Using immunosequencing, the study profiled T cell repertoires from approximately 700 subjects and related those repertoires to cytomegalovirus serostatus. Donor age, sex, ethnicity and CMV serostatus were collected together with the repertoire data. The genetic ancestry cluster associated with self-reported Caucasian donors included 81% of the roughly 410 genotyped donors. To predict cytomegalovirus infection status, the study combined high-throughput TCR immunosequencing, statistical association of individual TCRs with disease status, and machine learning. HLA typing covered class I and class II loci at four-digit resolution. A later analysis re-examined previously published TCR beta repertoires from about 670 donors and added high-resolution HLA genotyping to investigate patterns of TCR occurrence. In a later genetic analysis, genome-wide SNP genotypes for about three fifths of the roughly 670 donors were used, and that subset was treated as a discovery cohort. Along with the approximately 700-subject first cohort, a separate validation cohort of over a hundred different subjects was used. The study aimed to test whether signatures of past pathogen exposure could be identified by cataloging public T cell receptors. A few DR-DQ haplotypes were treated as single units for association and clustering because of strong linkage in the cohort. Typing coverage differed by locus: A, B, C, DRB1 and DQB1 were typed in roughly 629-640 donors, DQA1 in 500 to 550, DPA1 in 606, and DPB1 in 472. Roughly 300 gigabases of sequencing data and 75 million to 85 million unique TCR sequences made up an early release that covered under 750 HLA-typed donors. In the later analysis, no new phenotypic data were used to find candidate immune exposures; instead, reliance was placed on TCR beta sequences and their occurrence across donors. All discovery cohort repertoires had been generated on a single sequencing platform. On average, around 240,000 unique TCR beta nucleotide sequences were sequenced per donor among 300 to 500 genotyped donors of the cohort, with 15% to 20% of those sequences being non-productive. An earlier analysis of fewer than 750 of the donors used high-throughput TCR beta sequencing to judge whether each TCR beta V gene segment behaved as functional or pseudogenic.

This clone was detected only a few times. Its antigen is currently not known. Base qualities were left out, and no much larger clone turns up one base away. The cohort consisted of hundreds of healthy bone marrow donors. Cohort members were all nominally healthy when sampled, although unrecorded immune exposures were likely present. The donor was CMV seronegative and was included in the group of about 350 seronegative cohort members. A peripheral blood sample was provided by each donor, and peripheral blood mononuclear cells were used for TCR beta sequencing. The Qiagen DNeasy Blood Extraction Kit was used to extract genomic DNA from the blood cell samples. Library construction relied on the immunoSEQ multiplex PCR assay. For the multiplex PCR, a mixture combining 60 forward primers for TCR Vbeta segments and 13 reverse primers for TCR Jbeta segments was used. The CDR3 region of rearranged TCR beta genes was amplified from genomic DNA with a multiplex PCR assay. Amplified TCR beta libraries were sequenced as 87-base-pair reads on the Illumina HiSeq System. The original methods were these. Across the 600 to 700 repertoires, a later analysis counted 60 million to 90 million unique TCR beta chains, around 11 million of which were shared by at least two donors. Raw reads were error-corrected and collapsed into unique sequences with a nearest-neighbor algorithm that merged closely related sequences to remove PCR and sequencing errors. To assign V, D and J gene segments, CDR3 sequences were aligned to IMGT reference sequences. For a sequence to be retained, at least a six-nucleotide match to both a V gene segment and a J gene segment was required. Rearrangements were classified as productive when the CDR3 lacked stop codons and remained in frame with V and J, and all other rearrangements were classified as non-productive. Following IMGT convention, CDR3 was defined as the stretch from the second conserved V-encoded cysteine to the conserved J-encoded phenylalanine. The earlier analysis of about 560 of the donors excluded any sequence lacking an unambiguous match to a single V gene segment. An earlier analysis of 500 to 700 of the donors classified V segments as functional when productive rearrangements were above 56.7% and as segregating when the standard deviation between donors was above 5%. A statistical classification framework was developed to diagnose cytomegalovirus status using the catalog of TCR beta chain sequences. In a later analysis, TCR nucleotide sequences were compared against IMGT/GENE-DB human TR gene sequences so that V and J genes could be assigned. A later analysis assigned CDR3 sequences and most-parsimonious VDJ recombination scenarios with the TCRdist pipeline. In a later analysis, each TCR beta chain was defined by its CDR3 amino acid sequence together with its V-gene family, and reads without a unique V-gene family were excluded. A later analysis removed nearly 600 highly shared, low-generation-probability nucleotide sequences to deal with suspected cross-contamination and a sequencing artifact. For each public chain, a later analysis derived a clonal expansion index from normalized ranks of inferred template counts within each repertoire. A later analysis computed generation probabilities with a VDJ recombination model fitted to out-of-frame rearrangements, and checked the results against IGoR. In a later analysis, TCR-TCR, TCR-HLA and TCR-CMV co-occurrence was scored with hypergeometric tests, and a repertoire-size bias correction was applied to TCR pairs. False discovery rates were estimated in a later analysis by permuting HLA or CMV assignments 20 times. In a later analysis, co-occurring TCRs were grouped using DBSCAN, and TCRdist sequence similarity was added for clustering within HLA-allele-positive subsets. Repertoires with fewer than 30,000 or more than 120,000 public chains, plus five repertoires with anomalous nucleotide sharing, were excluded from co-occurrence clustering. TCRdb mirrors the immuneACCESS table, restricted to in-frame sequences. Some clones are absent from its copies; in checked studies, under half trace to an unresolved V gene, and the reason for the others is unknown. That table gives V, J and clone size, and the DNA gave D and trimming. This sample holds 140,000 to 150,000 clones; just under 75% were observed only once. The top ten clonotypes cover 1.5% to 2% of the sample.

Broader findings and caveats from the paper: In this cohort, only TCR beta chains were sequenced, and detectable features were limited by the absence of alpha or paired-chain data. Correlated functional status among segregating V segments might reflect linkage disequilibrium, but an unknown experimental factor could not be ruled out. According to the authors, the approach could potentially be generalized to other disease states and immunological phenotypes. Cytomegalovirus status was reported to be diagnosed by the classifier with high specificity and sensitivity in both the original and validation cohorts. Specific HLA alleles were associated with over 15,000 TCR beta sequences at a false discovery rate of 0.05 in a later analysis. According to a later analysis, TCR association rates differed among HLA loci, with DRB1 alleles showing the most associated TCRs and HLA-C alleles showing the fewest. Several of the top co-occurrence clusters appeared to be linked to parvovirus B19, influenza, CMV and Epstein-Barr virus, according to a later analysis. When HLA alleles, especially DR and DQ, strongly co-occurred, attributing TCR associations to individual alleles was difficult. Most CMV-associated TCR beta chains appeared to be HLA-restricted in a later analysis, and the HLA associations seemed to be driven largely by CMV exposure. In a later analysis, HLA-associated TCR beta chains were found to be more clonally expanded and to have lower generation probabilities than equally common non-associated chains. The study gave a list of 150 to 200 TCR beta chains associated with cytomegalovirus. A further reported finding was that TCR beta sequences accurately predicted the HLA-A and HLA-B alleles for most subjects in the first cohort. An earlier analysis of approximately 600 of the donors showed that most TCR beta V segments appeared in productive rearrangements either about 87% or about 30% of the time, which broadly matched IMGT annotations. Because counts were too low, roughly 16 rarely observed V segments, including chromosome 9 orphons, were excluded from the earlier analysis of several hundred of the donors. A group of highly shared sequence variants was considered likely to be a technical artifact of the sequencing pipeline. The presence/absence analyses assumed that sequencing depth was roughly uniform across donors, and that assumption may not be true. For the cohort, immune exposure information was limited to CMV serostatus. Because HLA typing was unavailable for some donors at each locus, only the typed subset was used in association tests. Most TCR sequences were seen in very few donors, while some public TCRs were found in many individuals. An association between a missense DCLRE1C variant and V-gene and J-gene trimming of TCR beta chains was found in a later genetic analysis and replicated in an independent cohort. According to a later genetic analysis, donors in an Asian-associated ancestry cluster had fewer N-insertions in productive TCRs than the roughly 670-donor mean. Because the 87-base-pair reads could not distinguish some IMGT-functional V segments, including TRBV6-2 and TRBV6-3, those segments were excluded. Three of the identified cytomegalovirus-associated TCR beta chains were confirmed in vitro to be specific for cytomegalovirus antigens.

From a lookup of the germline V gene, CDR1 and CDR2 are SNHLY and FYNNEI. V is reduced by 3 bases and J by 4 bases, leaving a spacing of 10 bases between them. The CDR3 numbers 14 residues from cysteine through phenylalanine. Of the read, only the CDR3 DNA is kept; its 42 bases are in frame from base 1. In this chain, TRBV2 is recombined with TRBJ1-3; a tentative D match to TRBD1 spans 5 bases. This clonotype was obtained from a woman aged 18-35 years in good health and CMV-seronegative. The sample taken for sequencing was PBMCs. The base sequence is TGTGCCAGCAGTGAGCCCAGGGCGGGAAACACCATATATTTT. The encoded protein is CASSEPRAGNTIYF.